This paragraph reports one T cell receptor beta chain. Its antigen is not known. The sample comes from a study of shared clonotypes between healthy human individuals. How the authors handled the data: In the immunoSEQ data, sequences were junction-only and lacked quality scores, so filtering differed. TCRdb keeps only in-frame clones here, not all; method: immunoSEQ multiplex PCR. V and J calls and clone size are copied from that table; D and trimming were computed from the DNA. Of around 1,000,000 clones in the sample, around 77% were seen once. Notes on the study in general: Of the naive CD4 clonotypes, about 5% were shared across a handful of donors. Enrolling few donors narrowed the genetic and exposure-history diversity that was represented. Only blood samples were collected, and tissue repertoires likely differ.

Germline V gene lookup returns CDR1 MNHEY and CDR2 SMNVEV (reference sequence). Trimming removed 10 bases from V and 3 bases from J; junction bases left unmatched: 9. The CDR3 is 14 residues long. The TCR was taken from a man in his late teens or twenties in good health. Some clones in this sample may be carry-over from other donors' samples. The sequenced sample was memory CD4+ T cells from PBMCs. Documented subset: CD45RA-negative fraction. The rearrangement links TRBV27 to TRBJ2-1, with 7 bases fitting TRBD2. The CDR3 sequence is CAISRGEFYNEQFF. In nucleotides, the CDR3 is TGTGCCATCTCTCGGGGGGAGTTCTACAATGAGCAGTTCTTC.